The clone carrying this T cell receptor beta chain was recorded at least ten times. The antigen is undetermined. This record comes from a study of Graves' ophthalmopathy and Graves' hyperthyroidism. RNA transcripts yielded amplified TCR beta CDR3 regions. An initial RT-PCR round employing HTBI primers preceded a second-round multiplex PCR. TCRdb ran MiXCR on the multiplex PCR reads and lists one entry per CDR3 protein. The table lists 620,000 or so distinct CDR3 sequences, roughly 20% of them singletons. The CDR3 length is 15 residues. With 6 bases clipped from V and 6 bases from J, the junction kept 10 bases outside the gene matches. Germline-derived CDR1 and CDR2 are MDHEN and SYDVKM. Study-wide results and caveats: Blood also carried most expanded thyroid clonotypes exceeding 0.001 frequency.

V is TRBV28 and J is TRBJ1-5; 8 bases line up with TRBD1. This sequence was found in a woman in her late teens or twenties with stable Graves' hyperthyroidism. Some clones in this sample may be carry-over from other donors' samples. The sample consisted of peripheral blood. The CDR3 region has the DNA TGTGCCAGCAGAGAAACAGGGGGTATATCTCAGCCCCAGCATTTT. The encoded protein is CASRETGGISQPQHF.